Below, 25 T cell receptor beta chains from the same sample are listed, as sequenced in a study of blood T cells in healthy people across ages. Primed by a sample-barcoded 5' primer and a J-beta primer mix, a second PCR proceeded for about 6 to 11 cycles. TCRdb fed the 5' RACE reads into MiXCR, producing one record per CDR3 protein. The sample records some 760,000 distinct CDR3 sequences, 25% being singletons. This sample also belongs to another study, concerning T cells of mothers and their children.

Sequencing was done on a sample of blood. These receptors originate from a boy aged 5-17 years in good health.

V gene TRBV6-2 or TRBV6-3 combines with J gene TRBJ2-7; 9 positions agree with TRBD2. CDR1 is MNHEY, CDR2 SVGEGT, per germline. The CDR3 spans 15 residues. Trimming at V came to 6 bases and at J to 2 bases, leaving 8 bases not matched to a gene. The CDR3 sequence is CASSESGRKTYEQYF. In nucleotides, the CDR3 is TGTGCCAGCAGCGAAAGCGGGAGGAAAACCTACGAGCAGTACTTC.

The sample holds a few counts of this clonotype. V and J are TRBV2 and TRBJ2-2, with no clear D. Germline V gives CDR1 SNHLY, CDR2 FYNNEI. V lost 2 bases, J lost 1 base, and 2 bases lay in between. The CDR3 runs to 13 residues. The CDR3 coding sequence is TGTGCCAGCAGTGAAAGGAACACCGGGGAGCTGTTTTTT. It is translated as CASSERNTGELFF.

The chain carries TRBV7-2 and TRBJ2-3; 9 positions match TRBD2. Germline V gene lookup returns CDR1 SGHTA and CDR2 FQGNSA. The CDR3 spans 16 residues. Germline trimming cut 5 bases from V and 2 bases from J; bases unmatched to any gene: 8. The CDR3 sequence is CASSRIAGVLTDTQYF. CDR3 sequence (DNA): TGTGCCAGCAGCCGGATAGCGGGGGTACTCACAGATACGCAGTATTTT.

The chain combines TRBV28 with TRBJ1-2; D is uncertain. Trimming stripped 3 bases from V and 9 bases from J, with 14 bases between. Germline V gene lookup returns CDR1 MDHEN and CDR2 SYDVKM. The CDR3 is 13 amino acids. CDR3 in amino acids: CASSLMEPLSYTF. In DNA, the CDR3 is TGTGCCAGCAGTTTGATGGAACCCCTTAGCTACACCTTC.

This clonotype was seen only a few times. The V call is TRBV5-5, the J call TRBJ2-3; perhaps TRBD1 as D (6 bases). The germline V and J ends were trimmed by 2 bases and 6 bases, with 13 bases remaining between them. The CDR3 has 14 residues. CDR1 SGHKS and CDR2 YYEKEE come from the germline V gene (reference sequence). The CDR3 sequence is CASSFPPGDDTQYF. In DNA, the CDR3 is TGTGCCAGCAGCTTTCCCCCAGGGGACGATACGCAGTATTTT.

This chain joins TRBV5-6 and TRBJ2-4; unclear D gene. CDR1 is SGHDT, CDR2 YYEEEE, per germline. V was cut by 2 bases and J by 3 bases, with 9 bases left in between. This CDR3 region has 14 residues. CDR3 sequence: CASSFGSDKNIQYF. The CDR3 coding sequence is TGTGCCAGCAGCTTTGGGTCGGACAAAAACATTCAGTACTTC.

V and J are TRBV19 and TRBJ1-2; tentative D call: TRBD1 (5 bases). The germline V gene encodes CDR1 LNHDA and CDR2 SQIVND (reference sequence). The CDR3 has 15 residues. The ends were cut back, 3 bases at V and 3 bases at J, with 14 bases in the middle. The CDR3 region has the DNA TGTGCCAGTAGTATCATGGCCGGGGCCCACTATGGCTACACCTTC. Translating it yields CASSIMAGAHYGYTF.

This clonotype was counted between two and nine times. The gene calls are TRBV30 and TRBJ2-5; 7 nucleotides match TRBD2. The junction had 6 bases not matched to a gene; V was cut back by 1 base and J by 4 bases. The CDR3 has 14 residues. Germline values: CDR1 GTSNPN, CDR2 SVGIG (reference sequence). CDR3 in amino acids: CAWSDQAGRETQYF. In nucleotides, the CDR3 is TGTGCCTGGAGTGACCAAGCGGGGCGAGAGACCCAGTACTTC.

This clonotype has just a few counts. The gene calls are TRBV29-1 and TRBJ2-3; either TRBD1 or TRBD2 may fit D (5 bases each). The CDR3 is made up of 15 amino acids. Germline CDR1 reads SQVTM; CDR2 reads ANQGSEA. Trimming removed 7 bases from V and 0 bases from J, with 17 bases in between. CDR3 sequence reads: CSALGVLASTDTQYF. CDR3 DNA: TGCAGCGCCCTAGGGGTCCTAGCAAGCACAGATACGCAGTATTTT.

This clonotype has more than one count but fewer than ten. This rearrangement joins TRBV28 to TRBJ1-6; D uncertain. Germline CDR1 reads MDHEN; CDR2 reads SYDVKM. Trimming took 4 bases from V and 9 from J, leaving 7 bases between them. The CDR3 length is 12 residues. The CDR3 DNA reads TGTGCCAGCAGTTCTTTTCCTTCACCCCTCCACTTT. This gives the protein CASSSFPSPLHF.

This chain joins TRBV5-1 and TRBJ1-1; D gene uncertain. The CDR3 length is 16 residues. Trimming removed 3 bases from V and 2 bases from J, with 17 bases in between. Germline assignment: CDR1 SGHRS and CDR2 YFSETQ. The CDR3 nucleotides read TGCGCCAGCAGCTCCGGCGAGCGGACGGCTAACACTGAAGCTTTCTTT. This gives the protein CASSSGERTANTEAFF.

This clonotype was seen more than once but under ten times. CDR3 sequence (DNA): TGTGCCAGCAGCCGTAGCACCGGGGCCGCGGAGGAACTGTTTTTT. Protein sequence: CASSRSTGAAEELFF. This chain joins TRBV12-3 or TRBV12-4 and TRBJ1-4; the D gene is possibly TRBD1 (5 bases). V was shortened by 6 bases and J by 12 bases, with 23 bases between the two germline ends. The CDR3 has 15 residues.

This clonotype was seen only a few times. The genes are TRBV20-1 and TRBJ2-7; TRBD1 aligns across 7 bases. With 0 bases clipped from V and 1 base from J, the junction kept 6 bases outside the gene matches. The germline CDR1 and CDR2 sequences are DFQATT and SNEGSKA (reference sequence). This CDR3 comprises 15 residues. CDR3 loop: CSAREIGGASYEQYF. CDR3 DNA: TGCAGTGCTAGAGAGATAGGGGGCGCATCCTACGAGCAGTACTTC.

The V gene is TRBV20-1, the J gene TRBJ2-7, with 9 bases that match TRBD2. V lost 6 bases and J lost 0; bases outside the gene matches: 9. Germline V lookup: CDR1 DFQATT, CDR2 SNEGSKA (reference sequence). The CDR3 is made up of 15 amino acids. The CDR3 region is CSARSGTSFSYEQYF. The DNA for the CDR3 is TGCAGTGCGCGCTCCGGGACTAGCTTCTCCTACGAGCAGTACTTC.

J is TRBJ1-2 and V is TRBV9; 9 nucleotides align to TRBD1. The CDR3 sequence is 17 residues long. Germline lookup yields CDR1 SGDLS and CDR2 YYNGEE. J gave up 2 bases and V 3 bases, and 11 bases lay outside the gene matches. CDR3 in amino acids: CASSGPGQGDPNYGYTF. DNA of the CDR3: TGTGCCAGCAGCGGACCGGGACAGGGAGACCCCAACTATGGCTACACCTTC.

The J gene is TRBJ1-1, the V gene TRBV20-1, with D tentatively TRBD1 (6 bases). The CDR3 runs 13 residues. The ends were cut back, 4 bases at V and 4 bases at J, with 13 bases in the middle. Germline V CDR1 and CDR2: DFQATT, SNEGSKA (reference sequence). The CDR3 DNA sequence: TGCAGTGCTACGGACAGTGGATTCACTGAAGCTTTCTTT. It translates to CSATDSGFTEAFF.

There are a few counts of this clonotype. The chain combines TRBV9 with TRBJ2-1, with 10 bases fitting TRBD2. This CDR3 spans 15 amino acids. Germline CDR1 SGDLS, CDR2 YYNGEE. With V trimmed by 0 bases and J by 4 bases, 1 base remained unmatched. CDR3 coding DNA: TGTGCCAGCAGCGTAGATAGCGGGGGGTACAATGAGCAGTTCTTC. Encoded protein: CASSVDSGGYNEQFF.

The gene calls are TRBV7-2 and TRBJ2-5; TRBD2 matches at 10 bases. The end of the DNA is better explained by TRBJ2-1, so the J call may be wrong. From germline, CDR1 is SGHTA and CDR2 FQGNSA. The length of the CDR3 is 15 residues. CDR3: CASSVSGGAYNEQFF. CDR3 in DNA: TGTGCCAGCAGCGTCAGCGGGGGGGCCTACAATGAGCAGTTCTTC.

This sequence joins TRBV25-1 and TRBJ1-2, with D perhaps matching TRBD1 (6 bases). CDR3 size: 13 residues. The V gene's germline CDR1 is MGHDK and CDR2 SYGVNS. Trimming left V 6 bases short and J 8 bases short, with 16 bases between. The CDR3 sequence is CASREAGQRGYTF. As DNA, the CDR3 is TGTGCCAGCAGAGAGGCCGGACAGCGAGGCTACACCTTC.

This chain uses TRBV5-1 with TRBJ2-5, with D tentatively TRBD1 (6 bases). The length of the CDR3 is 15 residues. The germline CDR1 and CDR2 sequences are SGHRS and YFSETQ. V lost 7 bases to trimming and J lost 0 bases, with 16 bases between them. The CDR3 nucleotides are TGCGCCAGCGTCGATGACACAGGGTACCAAGAGACCCAGTACTTC. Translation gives CASVDDTGYQETQYF.

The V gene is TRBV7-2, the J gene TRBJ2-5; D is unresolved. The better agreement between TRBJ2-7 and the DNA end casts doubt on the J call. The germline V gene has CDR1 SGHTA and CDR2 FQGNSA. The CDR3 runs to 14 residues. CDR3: CASSLVPGEDEQYF. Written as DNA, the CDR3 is TGTGCCAGCAGCTTAGTCCCAGGCGAGGACGAGCAGTACTTC.

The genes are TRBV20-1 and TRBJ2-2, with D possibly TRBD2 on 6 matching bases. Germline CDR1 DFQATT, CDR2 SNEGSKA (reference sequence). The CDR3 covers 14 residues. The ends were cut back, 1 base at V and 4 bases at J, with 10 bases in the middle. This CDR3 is CSARAGEGTGELFF. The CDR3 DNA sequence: TGCAGTGCTAGAGCGGGAGAAGGCACCGGGGAGCTGTTTTTT.

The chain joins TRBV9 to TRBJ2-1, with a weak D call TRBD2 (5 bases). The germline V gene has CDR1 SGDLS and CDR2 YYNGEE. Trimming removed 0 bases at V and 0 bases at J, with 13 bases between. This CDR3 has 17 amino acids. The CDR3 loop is CASSVALRVSSYNEQFF. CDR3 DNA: TGTGCCAGCAGCGTAGCCCTGCGGGTTAGCTCCTACAATGAGCAGTTCTTC.

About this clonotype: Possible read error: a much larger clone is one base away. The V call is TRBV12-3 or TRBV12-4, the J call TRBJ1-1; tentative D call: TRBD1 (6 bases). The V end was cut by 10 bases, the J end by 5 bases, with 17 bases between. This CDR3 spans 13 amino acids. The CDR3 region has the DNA TGTGCCAACAGCCTCCAACAGGGAACTGAAGCTTTCTTT. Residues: CANSLQQGTEAFF.

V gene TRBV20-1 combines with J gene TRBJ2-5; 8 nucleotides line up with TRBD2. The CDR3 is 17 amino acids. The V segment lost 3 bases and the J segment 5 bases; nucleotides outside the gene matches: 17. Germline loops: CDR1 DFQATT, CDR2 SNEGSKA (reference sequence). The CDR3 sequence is CSARGDTAGVPWETQYF. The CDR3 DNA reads TGCAGTGCTAGGGGTGATACAGCGGGGGTACCTTGGGAGACCCAGTACTTC.